Listed below are T cell receptor beta chains from one sample, sequenced in a study of breast tumors, draining lymph nodes, adjacent tissues. TCRdb used MiXCR to reprocess the multiplex PCR reads, holding one entry per CDR3 protein. The table lists about 130,000 distinct CDR3 sequences, approximately 20% of them singletons. Sequenced material: axillary lymph node tissue. These receptors were obtained from a female donor with breast cancer. Some clones in this sample may be carry-over from other donors' samples. CDR3s include the opening cysteine and the closing phenylalanine or tryptophan. D genes are given only for firm matches. Size tells how often a clone was seen (once, few, many) or the class of an expanded clone, and some rows leave it out.

J gene	clone size	D gene	V gene	CDR3 DNA	CDR3 protein
TRBJ2-3	many	NA	TRBV7-3	TGTGCCAGCAGCCAGGACCGCACAGATACGCAGTATTTT	CASSQDRTDTQYF
TRBJ2-1	few	TRBD1	TRBV29-1	TGCAGCGTTGAAGCTGGGGACAGAAGCTCCTACAATGAGCAGTTCTTC	CSVEAGDRSSYNEQFF
TRBJ2-3	many	NA	TRBV5-6	TGTGCCAGCAGCCCCAGACAGGTACGGGGTACGCAGTATTTT	CASSPRQVRGTQYF
TRBJ2-2	few	NA	TRBV7-8	TGTGCCAGCAGCTTAGTCAGGGTCACCGGGGAGCTGTTTTTT	CASSLVRVTGELFF
TRBJ1-5	many	TRBD1	TRBV5-5	TGTGCCAGCAGCTATCAGGGGGCCTATCAGCCCCAGCATTTT	CASSYQGAYQPQHF
TRBJ2-5	few	NA	TRBV3-1	TGTGCCAGCAGGAAGGTCGGGGCCTTGGGGGAGACCCAGTACTTC	CASRKVGALGETQYF
TRBJ1-2	many	TRBD1	TRBV12-3/TRBV12-4	TGTGCCAGCAGTCGAGACAGGGTTGGCTACACCTTC	CASSRDRVGYTF
TRBJ1-6	many	TRBD1	TRBV6-1	TGTGCCAGCAGCCAGGGGGCAGTGGGTTCACCCCTCCACTTT	CASSQGAVGSPLHF
TRBJ2-5	many	TRBD2	TRBV7-9	TGTGCCAGCAGCTTACCTTATACTAGCGGGAGGCAAGAGACCCAGTACTTC	CASSLPYTSGRQETQYF
TRBJ2-2	many	NA	TRBV7-3	TGTGCCAGCGGAGGAGGGGACGGCACCGGGGAGCTGTTTTTT	CASGGGDGTGELFF
TRBJ1-2	many	TRBD1	TRBV14	TGTGCCAGCAGCCAATTCAGGGGGTTCGGCTATGGCTACACCTTC	CASSQFRGFGYGYTF
TRBJ1-2	many	TRBD1	TRBV5-1	TGCGCCAGCAGCTTTACAGGGGATGGCTACACCTTC	CASSFTGDGYTF
TRBJ1-2	many	NA	TRBV12-3/TRBV12-4	TGTGCCAGCAGTTTCGACGGAAGAAATTATGGCTACACCTTC	CASSFDGRNYGYTF
TRBJ2-3	many	NA	TRBV27	TGTGCCACAGCATACGTAATGGGGGTCAATACGCAGTATTTT	CATAYVMGVNTQYF
TRBJ2-5	many	NA	TRBV6-2/TRBV6-3	TGTGCCAGCAGTTACCTGAGCCCCGAGACCCAGTACTTC	CASSYLSPETQYF
TRBJ2-2	once	TRBD1	TRBV11-2	TGTGCCAGCAGCTTTCCAAGGGACAGGGGCAACGCCGGGGAGCTGTTTTTT	CASSFPRDRGNAGELFF
TRBJ2-6	few	TRBD2	TRBV20-1	TGCAGTGCTAGAGATCGGGGGGTTAGCGGGAGGGGAGCTGGGGCCAACGTCCTGACTTTC	CSARDRGVSGRGAGANVLTF
TRBJ2-7	many	NA	TRBV25-1	TGTGCCAGCAGTGACTATTCAGGGAACTACGAGCAGTACTTC	CASSDYSGNYEQYF
TRBJ2-7	many	TRBD2	TRBV18	TGTGCCAGCTCGTCTAGCGGGGGTTACGAGCAGTACTTC	CASSSSGGYEQYF
TRBJ1-2	many	TRBD1	TRBV15	TGTGCCACCAGCACGAGCCGGGACAGGGGTATCTATGGCTACACCTTC	CATSTSRDRGIYGYTF
TRBJ2-1	NA	TRBD2	TRBV5-4	TGTGCCAGCCGCTTAATAGCGGGCGATGAGCAGTTCTTC	CASRLIAGDEQFF
TRBJ2-3	once	TRBD1	TRBV28	TGTGCCAGCAGTTCGATAGCACAGGGGGTTGGAGGTACGCAGTATTTT	CASSSIAQGVGGTQYF
TRBJ1-2	many	NA	TRBV4-1	TGCGCCAGCAGCCGACAGGAAACTACTAACTATGGCTACACCTTC	CASSRQETTNYGYTF
TRBJ1-6	many	TRBD1	TRBV6-6	TGTGCCAGCAGCCGCGACAGGGGAGGTTCACCCCTCCACTTT	CASSRDRGGSPLHF
TRBJ2-2	many	NA	TRBV7-9	TGTGCCAGCAGCTTAAGCCCCACCGGGGAGCTGTTTTTT	CASSLSPTGELFF
TRBJ2-7	many	TRBD2	TRBV20-1	TGCAGTGCTAGACGCGAAAGCGCGGGAGGGAAGGAGCAGTACTTC	CSARRESAGGKEQYF
TRBJ2-3	once	TRBD1	TRBV18	TGTGCCAGCTCATCGTCTACAGGGGGCACAGATACGCAGTATTTT	CASSSSTGGTDTQYF
TRBJ2-2	many	NA	TRBV20-1	TGCAGTGCTAGAGATCGGGGCAGGCACGGGGAGCTGTTTTTT	CSARDRGRHGELFF
TRBJ1-6	many	NA	TRBV15	TGTGCCACCAGCAGAGGGTCTGGGGCCTCACCCCTCCACTTT	CATSRGSGASPLHF
TRBJ2-2	many	TRBD2	TRBV5-1	TGCGCCAGCAAGGGAGGGAATATGTTGGCCGGGGAGCTGTTTTTT	CASKGGNMLAGELFF
TRBJ2-3	many	NA	TRBV15	TGTGCCACCAGCACCCTTAAGGCCAGCGGCACAGATACGCAGTATTTT	CATSTLKASGTDTQYF
TRBJ2-3	many	TRBD1	TRBV7-9	TGTGCCAGCAGCCTTCAGACAGGGTCTGGTGATACGCAGTATTTT	CASSLQTGSGDTQYF
TRBJ2-3	many	NA	TRBV13	TGTGCCAGCAGCTTAGTGTCCACTAGAGGGGATACGCAGTATTTT	CASSLVSTRGDTQYF
TRBJ2-2	many	TRBD1	TRBV4-1	TGCGCCAGCAGCCTGGGGCGGGACAGGGGGGACGGGGAGCTGTTTTTT	CASSLGRDRGDGELFF
TRBJ2-2	many	TRBD1	TRBV19	TGTGCCAGTAAGGGAGACAGGGTGAACACCGGGGAGCTGTTTTTT	CASKGDRVNTGELFF
TRBJ2-2	NA	NA	TRBV30	TGTGCCTGGGACGGGGGCGACACCGGGGAGCTGTTTTTT	CAWDGGDTGELFF
TRBJ1-5	many	NA	TRBV12-3/TRBV12-4	TGTGCCAGCAGTTTGACCGCCTTCAGCAATCAGCCCCAGCATTTT	CASSLTAFSNQPQHF
TRBJ2-7	medium-sized	TRBD2	TRBV12-3/TRBV12-4	TGTGCCAGTCTAGCGGCTACCTACGAGCAGTACTTC	CASLAATYEQYF
TRBJ2-7	many	NA	TRBV6-1	TGTGCCAGCAGTGAAAAGATAACCTACGAGCAGTACTTC	CASSEKITYEQYF
TRBJ1-2	many	NA	TRBV5-6	TGTGCCAGCAGCTTGGAAGGGGAGTACTATGGCTACACCTTC	CASSLEGEYYGYTF
TRBJ2-1	many	TRBD2	TRBV7-8	TGTGCCAGCAGCCGAGCGGGAGCTGGGGACAATGAGCAGTTCTTC	CASSRAGAGDNEQFF
TRBJ2-7	many	NA	TRBV27	TGTGCCAGCAGATCCGGCGGGGGCCTATCCTACGAGCAGTACTTC	CASRSGGGLSYEQYF
TRBJ2-1	NA	NA	TRBV4-2	TGTGCCAGCAGCCAAGATTCGGGTTCTAGCGACTACAATGAGCAGTTCTTC	CASSQDSGSSDYNEQFF
TRBJ2-2	few	TRBD2	TRBV20-1	TGCAGTGCTAGAGATCTAGCGGGGGGGCCTAGTACCGGGGAGCTGTTTTTT	CSARDLAGGPSTGELFF
TRBJ2-3	NA	NA	TRBV28	TGTGCCAGCGAGGGGGGGAGGCCCCAAAGCTTTAGAGATACGCGGTATTTT	CASEGGRPQSFRDTRYF
TRBJ1-6	many	NA	TRBV20-1	TGCAGTGCTAGAGATCCCTATATAAGCTCCTATAATTCACCCCTCCACTTT	CSARDPYISSYNSPLHF
TRBJ2-7	many	TRBD1	TRBV14	TGTGCCAGCAGCCAAGTGCAAAGGGGGCCCTACGAGCAGTACTTC	CASSQVQRGPYEQYF
TRBJ2-2	few	NA	TRBV14	TGTGCCAGCAGCCGAACAGTCAACACCGGGGAGCTGTTTTTT	CASSRTVNTGELFF
TRBJ2-7	few	TRBD2	TRBV4-2	TGTGCCGGCAGCCAAGTATATAAAGAACTAGCGGGAGGGTACGAGCAGTACTTC	CAGSQVYKELAGGYEQYF
TRBJ2-3	NA	TRBD2	TRBV2	TGTGCCAGCAGAGGGACTAGCGGGGGCACAACAGATACGCAGTATTTT	CASRGTSGGTTDTQYF
TRBJ2-5	many	NA	TRBV9	TGTGCCGCCCAGGGGGGGATAGGGGAGACCCAGTACTTC	CAAQGGIGETQYF
TRBJ2-2	few	NA	TRBV19	TGTGCCAGTAGGGAGCGGACGACCGGGGAGCTGTTTTTT	CASRERTTGELFF